The following is a T cell receptor (beta chain) sequence with its context. What it binds is unknown. This sample was included in a study of T cell responses to AZD1222 COVID-19 vaccine. Study results and caveats: Seropositive at baseline were only five or six AZD1222 recipients. Repertoire sampling occurred only after the peak T cell response. A reported finding is that nearly half of spike-specific TCRs target unmutated variant regions.

The assay was immunoSEQ multiplex PCR, and TCRdb's table has in-frame clones only and misses some. The sample has roughly 150,000 clones, 90% seen once; the top ten hold around 6.3%. The CDR3 sequence is 14 residues long. V was clipped by 7 bases and J by 9 bases, with 19 bases between them. Germline loops: CDR1 LGHNA, CDR2 YNFKEQ. The analysis combined second doses at about 4 or about 12 weeks. The sequence came from an adult who received the AZD1222 COVID-19 vaccine. The gene calls are TRBV4-2 and TRBJ2-1; unclear D gene. Sequences were derived from peripheral blood, sampled 28 days after the second AZD1222 dose. The CDR3 here is CASNRQLGTGEQFF. The DNA for the CDR3 is TGTGCCAGCAATAGGCAATTGGGAACGGGTGAGCAGTTCTTC.